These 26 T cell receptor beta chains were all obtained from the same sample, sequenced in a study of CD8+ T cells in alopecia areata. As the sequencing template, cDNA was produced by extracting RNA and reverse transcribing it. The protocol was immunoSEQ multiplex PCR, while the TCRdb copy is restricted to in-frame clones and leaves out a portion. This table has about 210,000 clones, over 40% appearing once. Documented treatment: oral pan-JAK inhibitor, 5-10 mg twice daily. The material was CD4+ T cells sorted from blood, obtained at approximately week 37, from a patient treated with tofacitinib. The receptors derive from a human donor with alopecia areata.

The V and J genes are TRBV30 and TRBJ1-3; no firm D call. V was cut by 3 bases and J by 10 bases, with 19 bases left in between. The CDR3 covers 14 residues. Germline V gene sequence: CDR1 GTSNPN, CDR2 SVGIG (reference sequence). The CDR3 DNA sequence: TGTGCCTGGAGAGCCCGGTCGTCACCCTCAACCATATATTTT. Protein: CAWRARSSPSTIYF.

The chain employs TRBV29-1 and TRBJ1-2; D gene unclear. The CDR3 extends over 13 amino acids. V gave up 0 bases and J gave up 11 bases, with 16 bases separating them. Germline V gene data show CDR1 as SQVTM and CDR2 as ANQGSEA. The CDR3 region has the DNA TGCAGCGTTGAAGATATGCCAGGAGGGAGTTACACCTTC. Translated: CSVEDMPGGSYTF.

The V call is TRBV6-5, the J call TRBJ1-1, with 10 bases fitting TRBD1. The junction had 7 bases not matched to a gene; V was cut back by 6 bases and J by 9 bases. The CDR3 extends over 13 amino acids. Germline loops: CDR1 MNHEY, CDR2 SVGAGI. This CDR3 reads CASSPGQGGKAFF. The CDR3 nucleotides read TGTGCCAGCAGCCCTGGACAGGGGGGAAAAGCTTTCTTT.

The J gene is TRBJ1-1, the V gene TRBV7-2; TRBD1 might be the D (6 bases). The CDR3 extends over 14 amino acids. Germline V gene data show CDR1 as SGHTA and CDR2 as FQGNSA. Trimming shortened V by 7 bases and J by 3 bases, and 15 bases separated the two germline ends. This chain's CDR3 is CASTPTGGHTEAFF. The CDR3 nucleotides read TGTGCCAGCACCCCTACGGGGGGCCACACTGAAGCTTTCTTT. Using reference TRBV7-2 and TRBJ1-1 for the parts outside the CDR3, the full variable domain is GAGVSQSPSNKVTEKGKDVELRCDPISGHTALYWYRQSLGQGLEFLIYFQGNSAPDKSGLPSDRFSAERTGGSVSTLTIQRTQQEDSAVYLCASTPTGGHTEAFFGQGTRLTVV.

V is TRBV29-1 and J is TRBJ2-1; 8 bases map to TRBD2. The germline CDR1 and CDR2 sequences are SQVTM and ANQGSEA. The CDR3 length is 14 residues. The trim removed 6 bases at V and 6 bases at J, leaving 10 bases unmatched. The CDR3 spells CSVDSGRMGNEQFF. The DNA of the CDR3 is TGCAGCGTAGACAGCGGGAGAATGGGCAATGAGCAGTTCTTC.

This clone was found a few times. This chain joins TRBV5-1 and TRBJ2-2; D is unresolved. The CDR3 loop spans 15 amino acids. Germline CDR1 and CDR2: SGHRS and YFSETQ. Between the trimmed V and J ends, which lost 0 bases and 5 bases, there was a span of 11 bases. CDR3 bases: TGCGCCAGCAGCTTGGCCGAGAGAAAAACCGGGGAGCTGTTTTTT. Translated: CASSLAERKTGELFF. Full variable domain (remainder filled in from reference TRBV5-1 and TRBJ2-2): KAGVTQTPRYLIKTRGQQVTLSCSPISGHRSVSWYQQTPGQGLQFLFEYFSETQRNKGNFPGRFSGRQFSNSRSEMNVSTLELGDSALYLCASSLAERKTGELFFGEGSRLTVL.

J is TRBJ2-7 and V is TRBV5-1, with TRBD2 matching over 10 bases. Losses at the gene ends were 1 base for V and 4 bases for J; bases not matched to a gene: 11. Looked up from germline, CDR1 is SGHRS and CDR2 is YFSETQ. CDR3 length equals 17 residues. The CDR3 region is CASSLFGSGRAGYEQYF. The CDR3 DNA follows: TGCGCCAGCAGCTTGTTCGGGAGCGGGAGGGCTGGGTACGAGCAGTACTTC.

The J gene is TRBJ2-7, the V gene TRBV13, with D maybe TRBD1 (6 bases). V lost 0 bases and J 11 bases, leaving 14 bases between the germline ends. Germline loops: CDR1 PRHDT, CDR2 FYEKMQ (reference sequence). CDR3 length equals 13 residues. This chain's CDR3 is CASSLGWQGNKYF. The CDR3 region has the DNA TGTGCCAGCAGCTTAGGCTGGCAGGGGAACAAGTACTTC.

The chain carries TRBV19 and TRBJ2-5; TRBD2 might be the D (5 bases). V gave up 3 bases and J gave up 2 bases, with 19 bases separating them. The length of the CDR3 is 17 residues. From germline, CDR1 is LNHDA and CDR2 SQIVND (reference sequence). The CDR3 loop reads CASSISRTSPRQETQYF. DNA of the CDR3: TGTGCCAGTAGTATCTCGCGGACTTCTCCCCGACAAGAGACCCAGTACTTC.

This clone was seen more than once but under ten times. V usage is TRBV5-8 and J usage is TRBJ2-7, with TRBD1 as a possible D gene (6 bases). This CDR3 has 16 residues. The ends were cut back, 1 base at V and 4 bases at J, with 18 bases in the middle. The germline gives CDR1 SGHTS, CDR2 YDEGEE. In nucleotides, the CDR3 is TGTGCCAGCAGCTTGAAGGACGGACAGAGAATTTACGAGCAGTACTTC. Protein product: CASSLKDGQRIYEQYF.

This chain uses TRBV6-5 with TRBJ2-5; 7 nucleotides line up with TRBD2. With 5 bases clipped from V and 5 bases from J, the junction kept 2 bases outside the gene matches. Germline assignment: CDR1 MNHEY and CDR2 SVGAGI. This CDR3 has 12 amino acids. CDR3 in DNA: TGTGCCAGCAGTCCCGGGGGGGAGACCCAGTACTTC. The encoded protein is CASSPGGETQYF.

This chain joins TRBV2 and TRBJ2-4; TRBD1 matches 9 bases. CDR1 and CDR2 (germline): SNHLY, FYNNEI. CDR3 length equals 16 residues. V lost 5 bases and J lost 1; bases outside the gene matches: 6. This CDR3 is CASSFGQGLAKNIQYF. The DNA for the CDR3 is TGTGCCAGCAGTTTTGGACAGGGGTTGGCCAAAAACATTCAGTACTTC. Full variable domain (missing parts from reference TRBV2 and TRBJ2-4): EPEVTQTPSHQVTQMGQEVILRCVPISNHLYFYWYRQILGQKVEFLVSFYNNEISEKSEIFDDQFSVERPDGSNFTLKIRSTKLEDSAMYFCASSFGQGLAKNIQYFGAGTRLSVL.

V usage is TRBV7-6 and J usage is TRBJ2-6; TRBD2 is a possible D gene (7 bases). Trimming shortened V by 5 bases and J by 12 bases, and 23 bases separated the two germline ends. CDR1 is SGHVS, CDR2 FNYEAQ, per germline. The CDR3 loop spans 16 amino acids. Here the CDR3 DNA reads TGTGCCAGCAGCGTACAGGGCGGGAGTAGTCGGGGCGTCCTGACTTTC. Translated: CASSVQGGSSRGVLTF.

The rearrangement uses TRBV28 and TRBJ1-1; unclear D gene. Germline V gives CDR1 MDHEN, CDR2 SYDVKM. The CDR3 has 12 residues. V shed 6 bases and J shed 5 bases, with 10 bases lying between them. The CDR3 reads CASRWGGTEAFF. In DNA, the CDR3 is TGTGCCAGCAGGTGGGGTGGTACTGAAGCTTTCTTT.

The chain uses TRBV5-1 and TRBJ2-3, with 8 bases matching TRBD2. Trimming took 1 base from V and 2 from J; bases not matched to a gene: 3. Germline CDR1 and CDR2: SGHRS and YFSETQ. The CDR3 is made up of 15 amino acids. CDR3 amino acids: CASSLSSGFTDTQYF. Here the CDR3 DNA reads TGCGCCAGCAGCTTGTCTAGCGGGTTCACAGATACGCAGTATTTT.

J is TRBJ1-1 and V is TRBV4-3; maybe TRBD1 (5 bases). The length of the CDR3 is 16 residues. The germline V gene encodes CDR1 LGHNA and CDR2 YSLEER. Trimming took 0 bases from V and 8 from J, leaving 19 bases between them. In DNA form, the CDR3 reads TGCGCCAGCAGCCAAGATGAATTGGTAGGGACTTTCGAAGCTTTCTTT. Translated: CASSQDELVGTFEAFF.

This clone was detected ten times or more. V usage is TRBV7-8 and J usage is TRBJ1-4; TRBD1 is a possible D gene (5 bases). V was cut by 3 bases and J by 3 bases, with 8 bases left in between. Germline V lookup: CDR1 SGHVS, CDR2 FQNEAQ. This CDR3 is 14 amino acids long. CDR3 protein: CASSLDTSNEKLFF. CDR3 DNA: TGTGCCAGCAGCTTGGACACCTCTAATGAAAAACTGTTTTTT.

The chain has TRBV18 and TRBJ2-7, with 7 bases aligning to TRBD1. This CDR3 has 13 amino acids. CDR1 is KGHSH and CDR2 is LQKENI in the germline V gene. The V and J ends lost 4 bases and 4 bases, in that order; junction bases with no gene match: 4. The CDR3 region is CASSRGTEYEQYF. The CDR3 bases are TGTGCCAGCTCACGGGGGACAGAGTACGAGCAGTACTTC.

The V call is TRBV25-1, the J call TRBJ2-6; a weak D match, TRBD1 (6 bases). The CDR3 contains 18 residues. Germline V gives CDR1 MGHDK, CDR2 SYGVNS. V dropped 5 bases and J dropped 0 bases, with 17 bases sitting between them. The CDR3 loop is CASSSIQGTDSGANVLTF. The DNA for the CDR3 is TGTGCCAGCAGTTCAATACAGGGTACCGACTCTGGGGCCAACGTCCTGACTTTC.

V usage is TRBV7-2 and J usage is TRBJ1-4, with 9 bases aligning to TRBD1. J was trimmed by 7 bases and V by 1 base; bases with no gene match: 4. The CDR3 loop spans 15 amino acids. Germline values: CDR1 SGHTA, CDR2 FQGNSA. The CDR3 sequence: CASSLGDRVTEKLFF. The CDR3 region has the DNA TGTGCCAGCAGCTTAGGGGACAGGGTTACTGAAAAACTGTTTTTT.

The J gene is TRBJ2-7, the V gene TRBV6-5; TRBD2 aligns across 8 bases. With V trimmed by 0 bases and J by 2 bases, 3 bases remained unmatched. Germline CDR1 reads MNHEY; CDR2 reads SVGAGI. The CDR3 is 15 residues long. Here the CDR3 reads CASSYSTGGPYEQYF. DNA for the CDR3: TGTGCCAGCAGTTACTCGACGGGAGGGCCCTACGAGCAGTACTTC.

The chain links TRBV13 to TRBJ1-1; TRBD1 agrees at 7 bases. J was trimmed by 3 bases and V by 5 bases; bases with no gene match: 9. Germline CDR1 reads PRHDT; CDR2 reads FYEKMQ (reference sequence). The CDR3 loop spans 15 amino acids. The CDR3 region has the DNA TGTGCCAGCAGCCGCGTCGACAGGGCATACACTGAAGCTTTCTTT. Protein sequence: CASSRVDRAYTEAFF.

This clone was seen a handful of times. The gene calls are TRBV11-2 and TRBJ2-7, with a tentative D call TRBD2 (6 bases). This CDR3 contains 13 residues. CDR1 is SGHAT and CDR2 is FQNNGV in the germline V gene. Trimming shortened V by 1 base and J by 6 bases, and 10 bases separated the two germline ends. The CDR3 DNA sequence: TGTGCCAGCAGCTTAGGTACGGAGGGCGAGCAGTACTTC. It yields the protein CASSLGTEGEQYF.

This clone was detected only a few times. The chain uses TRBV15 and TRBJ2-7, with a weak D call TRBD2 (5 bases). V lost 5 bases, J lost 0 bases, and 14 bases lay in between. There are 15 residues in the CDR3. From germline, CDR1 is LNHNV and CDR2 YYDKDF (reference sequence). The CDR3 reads CATSELKRSSYEQYF. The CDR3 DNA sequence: TGTGCCACCAGCGAGTTGAAGCGGAGCTCCTACGAGCAGTACTTC. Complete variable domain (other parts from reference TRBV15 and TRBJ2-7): DAMVIQNPRYQVTQFGKPVTLSCSQTLNHNVMYWYQQKSSQAPKLLFHYYDKDFNNEADTPDNFQSRRPNTSFCFLDIRSPGLGDTAMYLCATSELKRSSYEQYFGPGTRLTVT.

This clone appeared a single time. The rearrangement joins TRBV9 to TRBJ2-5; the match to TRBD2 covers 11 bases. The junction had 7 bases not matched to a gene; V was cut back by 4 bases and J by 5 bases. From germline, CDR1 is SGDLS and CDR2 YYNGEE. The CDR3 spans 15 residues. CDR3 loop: CASSFGTSGGETQYF. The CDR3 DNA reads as TGTGCCAGCAGCTTCGGGACTAGCGGTGGGGAGACCCAGTACTTC. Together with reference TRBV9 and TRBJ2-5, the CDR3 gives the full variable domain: DSGVTQTPKHLITATGQRVTLRCSPRSGDLSVYWYQQSLDQGLQFLIQYYNGEERAKGNILERFSAQQFPDLHSELNLSSLELGDSALYFCASSFGTSGGETQYFGPGTRLLVL.

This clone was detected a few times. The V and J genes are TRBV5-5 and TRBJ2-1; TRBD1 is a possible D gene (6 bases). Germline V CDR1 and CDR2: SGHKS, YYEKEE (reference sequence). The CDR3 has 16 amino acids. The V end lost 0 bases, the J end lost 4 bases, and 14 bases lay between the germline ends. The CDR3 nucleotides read TGTGCCAGCAGCTTGGACGGGCAGGGGTTTTACAATGAGCAGTTCTTC. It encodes CASSLDGQGFYNEQFF.